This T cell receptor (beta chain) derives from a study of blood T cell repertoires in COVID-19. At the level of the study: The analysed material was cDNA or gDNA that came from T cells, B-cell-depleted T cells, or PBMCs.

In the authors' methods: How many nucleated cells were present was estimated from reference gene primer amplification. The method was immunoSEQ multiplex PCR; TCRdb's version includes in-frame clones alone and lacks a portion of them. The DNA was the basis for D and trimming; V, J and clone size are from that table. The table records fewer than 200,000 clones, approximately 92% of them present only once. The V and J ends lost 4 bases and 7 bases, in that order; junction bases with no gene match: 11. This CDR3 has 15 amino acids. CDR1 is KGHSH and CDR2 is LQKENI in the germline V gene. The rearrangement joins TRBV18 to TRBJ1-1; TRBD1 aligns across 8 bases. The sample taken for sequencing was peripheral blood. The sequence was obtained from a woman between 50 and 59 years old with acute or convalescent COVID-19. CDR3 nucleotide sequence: TGTGCCAGCTCACAACTACCCGGACAGGGAGGTGAAGCTTTCTTT. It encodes CASSQLPGQGGEAFF.